What follows are 3 T cell receptor beta chains derived from one specimen sequenced in a study of Ad26.COV2.S vaccination and SARS-CoV-2 variants. Here immunoSEQ multiplex PCR was the method, and the copy in TCRdb shows in-frame clones only, minus some. The top ten hold over 1.3% of the sample, which has some 640,000 clones, roughly 90% seen once. Documented treatment: around 19 received Ad26.COV2.S at low or high dose, single or two shots; about 5 received placebo; per-sample allocation not given. Samples analyzed were those drawn on day 63 after the first vaccine or placebo injection. This material consisted of peripheral blood, taken in a trial of Ad26.COV2.S vaccine versus placebo. The origin of the receptors is a person aged 18-65 years who received the Ad26.COV2.S COVID-19 vaccine or a placebo.

J is TRBJ1-1 and V is TRBV6-5; D is possibly TRBD1 (5 bases). There are 15 residues in the CDR3. CDR1 is MNHEY and CDR2 is SVGAGI in the germline V gene. Between the trimmed V and J ends, which lost 5 bases and 3 bases, there was a span of 16 bases. CDR3 protein: CASSPSDSFYTEAFF. CDR3 nucleotides: TGTGCCAGCAGTCCTTCCGACAGTTTCTACACTGAAGCTTTCTTT.

This clone occurred a few times. The DNA for the CDR3 is TGTGCCAGCAGGGGCCTCTCCTACGAGCAGTACTTC. Its protein is CASRGLSYEQYF. The rearrangement links TRBV27 to TRBJ2-7; D ambiguous. This CDR3 has 12 amino acids. Germline values: CDR1 MNHEY, CDR2 SMNVEV (reference sequence). Between the trimmed V and J ends, which lost 6 bases and 0 bases, there was a span of 6 bases.

Concerning this clone itself: A much larger clone differs from this one at a single base, so this may be a read error. The same CDR3 also results from other DNA sequences found in this sample. The V gene is TRBV27, the J gene TRBJ2-1; no definite D call. Looked up from germline, CDR1 is MNHEY and CDR2 is SMNVEV (reference sequence). The V end lost 5 bases, the J end lost 2 bases, and 1 base lay between the germline ends. The CDR3 runs 11 residues. The CDR3 region has the DNA TGTGCCAGCAGTGCCTACAATGAGCAGTTCTTC. It specifies CASSAYNEQFF.